This T cell receptor (beta chain) was sequenced in a study of shared clonotypes between healthy human individuals. This CDR3 has 13 residues. The V and J ends lost 8 bases and 7 bases respectively, with 15 bases between them. The germline CDR1 and CDR2 sequences are MNHEY and SMNVEV (reference sequence). Once extracted for a subset, genomic DNA was divided evenly among several immunoSEQ plates. The assay was immunoSEQ multiplex PCR, and TCRdb's table has in-frame clones only and misses some. The data hold approximately 710,000 clones, with 90% observed a single time. Sequenced material: memory CD8+ T cells from PBMCs. Subset described: CD45RO+ cells pooled with CCR7-negative TemRA cells. This clonotype was sampled from a man between 18 and 35 years old in good health. Some clones in this sample may be carry-over from other donors' samples. The chain links TRBV27 to TRBJ1-5; D may be TRBD1 (5 bases). This CDR3 is CASSVAGRQPQHF. The CDR3 DNA follows: TGTGCCAGCTCTGTGGCAGGGAGGCAGCCCCAGCATTTT.